A single sample is the source of the 24 T cell receptor beta chains below, sequenced in a study of cytomegalovirus exposure and HLA in healthy donors. Primers included in the PCR were 60 Vbeta and 13 Jbeta primers. The repertoire was sequenced with immunoSEQ multiplex PCR; TCRdb's copy has only in-frame clones and lacks some. The sample consists of some 150,000 clones, around 75% of them appearing once. The sequenced material came from PBMCs. These receptors were obtained from a woman aged 25-40 years in good health and CMV-seronegative.

This clone was seen a few times. The V gene is TRBV5-5, the J gene TRBJ1-1; D is ambiguous. The germline V gene has CDR1 SGHKS and CDR2 YYEKEE (reference sequence). The V end was cut by 3 bases, the J end by 9 bases, with 6 bases between. The CDR3 is made up of 10 amino acids. In DNA, the CDR3 is TGTGCCAGCAGCTCAGGTAAAGCTTTCTTT. It codes for CASSSGKAFF.

This chain links TRBV2 with TRBJ2-3; the D is unclear. Per germline, CDR1 SNHLY and CDR2 FYNNEI. Trimming removed 1 base from V and 1 base from J, with 9 bases in between. The CDR3 runs to 15 residues. CDR3 sequence: CASSEDIARTDTQYF. The CDR3 DNA reads TGTGCCAGCAGTGAAGATATAGCTCGCACAGATACGCAGTATTTT.

The V gene is TRBV30, the J gene TRBJ1-6, with a tentative D call TRBD1 (6 bases). Germline V gives CDR1 GTSNPN, CDR2 SVGIG (reference sequence). The CDR3 contains 12 residues. V was pared by 5 bases and J by 8 bases, with 10 bases between. The CDR3 region is CAWENRDSPLHF. The CDR3 DNA reads as TGTGCCTGGGAGAACAGGGATTCACCCCTCCACTTT.

This clone showed up just once. The chain has TRBV6-1 and TRBJ2-1; D is undetermined. V lost 2 bases and J lost 13, with 9 bases in between. CDR1 is MNHNS, CDR2 SASEGT, per germline. This CDR3 spans 11 amino acids. CDR3 sequence: CASSEYAFQFF. For the CDR3, the DNA is TGTGCCAGCAGTGAATATGCGTTTCAGTTCTTC.

This clone was recorded only once. V is TRBV5-6 and J is TRBJ1-6, with 9 bases identical to TRBD1. The germline CDR1 and CDR2 sequences are SGHDT and YYEEEE. Germline trimming cut 0 bases from V and 9 bases from J; bases unmatched to any gene: 4. This CDR3 is 15 amino acids long. The CDR3 nucleotides read TGTGCCAGCAGCTTGGGACAGGGGGACTTTTCACCCCTCCACTTT. Translation gives CASSLGQGDFSPLHF.

The chain couples TRBV4-1 to TRBJ2-5; D is unresolved. V lost 0 bases and J 7 bases, leaving 9 bases between the germline ends. This CDR3 is 13 amino acids long. Germline CDR1 reads MGHRA; CDR2 reads YSYEKL. CDR3 in DNA: TGCGCCAGCAGCCAAGATCGGGTTGGGACCCAGTACTTC. Its translation: CASSQDRVGTQYF.

This chain uses TRBV28 with TRBJ2-7; 7 bases map to TRBD1. V lost 4 bases to trimming and J lost 3 bases; unmatched junction nucleotides: 6. The germline V gene has CDR1 MDHEN and CDR2 SYDVKM. The CDR3 totals 14 residues. CDR3 residues: CASSSGQVVYEQYV. Written as DNA, the CDR3 is TGTGCCAGCAGTTCCGGACAGGTGGTCTACGAGCAGTACGTC.

This clone was seen only a few times. V gene TRBV9 combines with J gene TRBJ1-1; D is possibly TRBD1 (6 bases). V was trimmed by 4 bases and J by 4 bases, leaving 17 bases between them. Germline V gene data show CDR1 as SGDLS and CDR2 as YYNGEE. This CDR3 has 15 residues. Written as DNA, the CDR3 is TGTGCCAGCAGCTCCCGAGGGGGGGCTATCACTGAAGCTTTCTTT. Encoded protein: CASSSRGGAITEAFF. The full variable domain, rest sourced from reference TRBV9 and TRBJ1-1, is DSGVTQTPKHLITATGQRVTLRCSPRSGDLSVYWYQQSLDQGLQFLIQYYNGEERAKGNILERFSAQQFPDLHSELNLSSLELGDSALYFCASSSRGGAITEAFFGQGTRLTVV.

CDR3 nucleotides: TGTGCCATCAGCTCTTCTAGCGGCACAGATACGCAGTATTTT. Protein product: CAISSSSGTDTQYF. This rearrangement joins TRBV10-3 to TRBJ2-3; tentatively, D is TRBD2 (6 bases). The CDR3 has 14 amino acids. The V gene lost 6 bases and the J gene lost 1 base, with 11 bases spanning the gap. Germline V lookup: CDR1 ENHRY, CDR2 SYGVKD.

The V and J genes are TRBV29-1 and TRBJ1-1; D gene ambiguous. This CDR3 region has 14 residues. Deletions cut 6 bases from V and 0 bases from J, with 14 bases between. CDR1 SQVTM and CDR2 ANQGSEA come from the germline V gene. CDR3 sequence: CSVSKRALNTEAFF. CDR3 in DNA: TGCAGCGTATCCAAAAGAGCTTTGAACACTGAAGCTTTCTTT.

V is TRBV21-1 and J is TRBJ2-4; the table names TRBD2, a call not compared with the DNA. TRBV21-1 is a listed pseudogene. This CDR3 region has 17 residues. The CDR3 sequence is CASPRERGDVAKNIQYF. The DNA for the CDR3 is TGTGCCAGCCCCCGGGAGCGGGGGGACGTAGCCAAAAACATTCAGTACTTC.

The gene calls are TRBV9 and TRBJ1-4, with 9 bases fitting TRBD1. Germline CDR1 SGDLS, CDR2 YYNGEE. V lost 2 bases, J lost 8 bases, and 10 bases stayed unmatched. The CDR3 contains 16 residues. The CDR3 DNA sequence: TGTGCCAGCAGCGTCGCAACAGGGGGCGGAGTGGAAAAACTGTTTTTT. Amino acids: CASSVATGGGVEKLFF.

The genes are TRBV4-2 and TRBJ1-5; unclear D gene. This CDR3 comprises 16 residues. Germline V gene lookup returns CDR1 LGHNA and CDR2 YNFKEQ. Between the trimmed V and J ends, which lost 0 bases and 0 bases, there was a span of 9 bases. Here the CDR3 reads CASSQDDGDSNQPQHF. The CDR3 region has the DNA TGTGCCAGCAGCCAAGATGACGGGGATAGCAATCAGCCCCAGCATTTT.

V usage is TRBV28 and J usage is TRBJ2-3, with a tentative D call TRBD2 (5 bases). Per the germline V gene, CDR1 is MDHEN and CDR2 is SYDVKM. Trimming removed 2 bases at V and 0 bases at J, with 9 bases between. This CDR3 has 15 residues. The CDR3 DNA is TGTGCCAGCAGTTTAACGGGATTTAGCACAGATACGCAGTATTTT. It codes for CASSLTGFSTDTQYF. The variable domain in full, completed from reference TRBV28 and TRBJ2-3, reads DVKVTQSSRYLVKRTGEKVFLECVQDMDHENMFWYRQDPGLGLRLIYFSYDVKMKEKGDIPEGYSVSREKKERFSLILESASTNQTSMYLCASSLTGFSTDTQYFGPGTRLTVL.

The chain uses TRBV28 and TRBJ2-1; a possible D gene is TRBD2 (6 bases). Per the germline V gene, CDR1 is MDHEN and CDR2 is SYDVKM. V dropped 7 bases and J dropped 4 bases, with 14 bases sitting between them. The CDR3 totals 14 residues. CDR3 in amino acids: CASNPAGSYNEQFF. In DNA form, the CDR3 reads TGTGCCAGCAACCCAGCCGGGAGTTACAATGAGCAGTTCTTC.

The J gene is TRBJ2-7, the V gene TRBV18; 7 bases match TRBD1. Trimming took 6 bases from V and 0 from J; bases not matched to a gene: 5. This CDR3 contains 14 residues. Germline V gives CDR1 KGHSH, CDR2 LQKENI. The CDR3 bases are TGTGCCAGCTCCCCGGGACAGAGCTCCTACGAGCAGTACGTC. Its protein product is CASSPGQSSYEQYV.

The chain uses TRBV11-2 and TRBJ2-1; no reliable D call. CDR1 SGHAT and CDR2 FQNNGV come from the germline V gene. The V and J ends lost 1 base and 11 bases respectively, with 6 bases between them. The CDR3 consists of 11 residues. The CDR3 DNA is TGTGCCAGCAGCTTAGGGCAGAAGCAGTTCTTC. It codes for CASSLGQKQFF.

The chain links TRBV28 to TRBJ1-1; possibly TRBD1 for D (5 bases). In germline, CDR1 is MDHEN, CDR2 SYDVKM. The CDR3 sequence is 14 residues long. The V end lost 7 bases, the J end lost 6 bases, and 18 bases lay between the germline ends. CDR3: CASITGGGAPEAFF. The CDR3 DNA sequence: TGTGCCAGCATCACCGGGGGGGGTGCCCCTGAAGCTTTCTTT. Complete variable domain (other parts from reference TRBV28 and TRBJ1-1): DVKVTQSSRYLVKRTGEKVFLECVQDMDHENMFWYRQDPGLGLRLIYFSYDVKMKEKGDIPEGYSVSREKKERFSLILESASTNQTSMYLCASITGGGAPEAFFGQGTRLTVV.

A few counts support this clone. The V and J genes are TRBV27 and TRBJ1-4; TRBD1 might be the D (6 bases). V lost 7 bases to trimming and J lost 3 bases, with 18 bases between them. CDR1 is MNHEY, CDR2 SMNVEV, per germline (reference sequence). CDR3 length: 16 residues. CDR3 loop: CASKVTGGSPNEKLFF. The CDR3 nucleotides read TGTGCCAGCAAGGTTACGGGGGGCAGTCCTAATGAAAAACTGTTTTTT.

The CDR3 here is CASGLSGDPYEQYF. CDR3 in DNA: TGTGCCAGCGGGCTTAGCGGGGACCCCTACGAGCAGTACTTC. The chain joins TRBV28 to TRBJ2-7; TRBD2 agrees at 8 bases. CDR1 MDHEN and CDR2 SYDVKM come from the germline V gene. The CDR3 runs to 14 residues. V was clipped by 8 bases and J by 2 bases; unmatched bases: 8.

This chain uses TRBV27 with TRBJ2-2, with D possibly matching TRBD1 (5 bases). CDR1 and CDR2 (germline): MNHEY, SMNVEV (reference sequence). This CDR3 is 15 amino acids long. V was shortened by 6 bases and J by 5 bases, with 16 bases between the two germline ends. The CDR3 loop reads CASSFYRSGTGELFF. The CDR3 coding sequence is TGTGCCAGCAGCTTTTACAGATCAGGGACCGGGGAGCTGTTTTTT.

This clone was observed once. The junction shows a germline mismatch at one end, possibly a read error. The rearrangement links TRBV5-1 to TRBJ2-1; 8 bases match TRBD2. The CDR3 is 16 amino acids. The germline V gene has CDR1 SGHRS and CDR2 YFSETQ. CDR3 in DNA: TGCGCCAGCAGCTTAACCGGGACTAGTTTCTACAGTGAGCAGTTCTTC. Translating it yields CASSLTGTSFYSEQFF.

There are a few counts of this clone. The V and J genes are TRBV19 and TRBJ1-4; D not certain. CDR1 is LNHDA, CDR2 SQIVND, per germline (reference sequence). V was clipped by 5 bases and J by 8 bases, with 12 bases between them. The CDR3 loop spans 13 amino acids. This chain's CDR3 is CASSSRGGEKLFF. Written as DNA, the CDR3 is TGTGCCAGTAGTTCCCGGGGAGGCGAAAAACTGTTTTTT. The variable domain in full, completed from reference TRBV19 and TRBJ1-4, reads DGGITQSPKYLFRKEGQNVTLSCEQNLNHDAMYWYRQDPGQGLRLIYYSQIVNDFQKGDIAEGYSVSREKKESFPLTVTSAQKNPTAFYLCASSSRGGEKLFFGSGTQLSVL.

The chain employs TRBV19 and TRBJ1-1; D unclear. Trimming left V 2 bases short and J 8 bases short, with 6 bases between. The V gene's germline CDR1 is LNHDA and CDR2 SQIVND (reference sequence). The length of the CDR3 is 11 residues. In DNA, the CDR3 is TGTGCCAGTAGTATATCAGGAGAAGCTTTCTTT. Its protein is CASSISGEAFF.